This TCR beta chain was recorded in a study of HIV-infected children after antiretroviral therapy interruption. Study-wide results and limits: The Gini coefficient of naive CD4+ repertoires rose, returning to baseline by 3 years.

As to treatment: PENTA 11 planned treatment interruption arm or continuous ART arm. This clonotype was counted ten times or more. Its target is not known. A 3' RACE protocol on RNA, with unique molecular identifiers, produced the TCR library. TCRdb reprocessed the 3' RACE reads with MiXCR, giving one entry per CDR3 protein. This sample has roughly 16,000 distinct CDR3 sequences, with roughly 3.5% found just once. CDR1 and CDR2 (germline): LGHDT, YNNKEL (reference sequence). The CDR3 contains 15 residues. V lost 2 bases and J lost 7; bases outside the gene matches: 7. The receptor was derived from a child aged 2-17 years with HIV. The chain carries TRBV3-1 and TRBJ1-4; 7 bases map to TRBD1. The sequencing here drew on CD45RA+ CD4+ T cells from PBMCs, taken from a donor given antiretroviral therapy, either interrupted or continuous. Subset reported: naive CD4+ CD45RA+ CD45RO- T cells. DNA for the CDR3: TGTGCCAGCAGCCAAAACAGGGGATCCGGTGAAAAACTGTTTTTT. Its protein product is CASSQNRGSGEKLFF. Full variable domain (missing parts from reference TRBV3-1 and TRBJ1-4): DTAVSQTPKYLVTQMGNDKSIKCEQNLGHDTMYWYKQDSKKFLKIMFSYNNKELIINETVPNRFSPKSPDKAHLNLHINSLELGDSAVYFCASSQNRGSGEKLFFGSGTQLSVL.